These T cell receptor beta chains were read from a single sample in a study of blood T cell repertoires in COVID-19. The table came from immunoSEQ multiplex PCR; TCRdb's copy has only in-frame clones and leaves some out. The sample lists 200,000 to 250,000 clones, less than 90% seen once, with less than 8% in the top ten. The sequenced sample consisted of peripheral blood. Every receptor here comes from a man aged 55 to 70 with acute or convalescent COVID-19. CDR3s include the opening cysteine and the closing phenylalanine or tryptophan.

J gene: TRBJ2-1; V gene: TRBV7-3; CDR3 protein: CASSLAGSNNEQFF
J gene: TRBJ1-1; V gene: TRBV5-1; CDR3 protein: CASSQGQGRQAEAFF
J gene: TRBJ1-4; V gene: TRBV11-2; CDR3 protein: CASSLSQGILEKLFF
J gene: TRBJ1-5; V gene: TRBV19; CDR3 protein: CASSTQVSNQPQHF
J gene: TRBJ1-2; V gene: TRBV3-1/TRBV3-2; CDR3 protein: CASSQALAVLNGYTF
J gene: TRBJ1-2; V gene: TRBV6-5; CDR3 protein: CASSRPSTGLYGYTF
J gene: TRBJ2-7; V gene: TRBV10-3; CDR3 protein: CAISEGPSTGGRYEQYF
J gene: TRBJ2-3; V gene: TRBV5-1; CDR3 protein: CASSWRDRATDTQYF
J gene: TRBJ2-5; V gene: TRBV7-2; CDR3 protein: CASSLQGAGVTQYF
J gene: TRBJ2-5; V gene: TRBV28; CDR3 protein: CASSPRTGLFQETQYF
J gene: TRBJ1-1; V gene: TRBV9; CDR3 protein: CASSVGQYTTEAFF
J gene: TRBJ2-2; V gene: TRBV5-5; CDR3 protein: CASSTTSERPGELFF
J gene: TRBJ1-3; V gene: TRBV28; CDR3 protein: CASRGSGTAGNTIYF
J gene: TRBJ2-7; V gene: TRBV3-1/TRBV3-2; CDR3 protein: CASSQEAVKSPVHEQYF
J gene: TRBJ2-3; V gene: TRBV7-9; CDR3 protein: CASSLTNTDTQYF
J gene: TRBJ1-1; V gene: TRBV4-2; CDR3 protein: CASSPPNRESAEAFF
J gene: TRBJ2-3; V gene: TRBV5-1; CDR3 protein: CASSSERLTDTQYF
J gene: TRBJ1-5; V gene: TRBV30; CDR3 protein: CAWMEGGGQPQHF
J gene: TRBJ1-2; V gene: TRBV6-6; CDR3 protein: CASSRDRGFGYTF
J gene: TRBJ1-5; V gene: TRBV28; CDR3 protein: CASRNAVANQPQHF
J gene: TRBJ2-1; V gene: TRBV6-2/TRBV6-3; CDR3 protein: CASSYFRGVDNEQFF
J gene: TRBJ1-5; V gene: TRBV29-1; CDR3 protein: CSVGTGDSNQPQHF
J gene: TRBJ2-3; V gene: TRBV7-3; CDR3 protein: CASSPDSSTDTQYF
J gene: TRBJ1-1; V gene: TRBV12-3/TRBV12-4; CDR3 protein: CASRWGGNTEAFF
J gene: TRBJ2-1; V gene: TRBV7-3; CDR3 protein: CASSVGLAGPLQQFF
J gene: TRBJ1-1; V gene: TRBV6-5; CDR3 protein: CASRRTGVTEAFF
J gene: TRBJ1-6; V gene: TRBV28; CDR3 protein: CASSHRQNNSPLHF
J gene: TRBJ2-1; V gene: TRBV10-3; CDR3 protein: CAISVGSPEVYNEQFF
J gene: TRBJ2-3; V gene: TRBV12-3/TRBV12-4; CDR3 protein: CASSFTVTDTQYF
J gene: TRBJ1-5; V gene: TRBV28; CDR3 protein: CASRPGGGRGQPQHF
J gene: TRBJ2-5; V gene: TRBV21-1; CDR3 protein: CASSKGGTGGFPDQETQYF
J gene: TRBJ1-1; V gene: TRBV28; CDR3 protein: CASSLQGGGTEAFF
J gene: TRBJ1-2; V gene: TRBV5-8; CDR3 protein: CASSLARANYGYTF
J gene: TRBJ2-7; V gene: TRBV5-1; CDR3 protein: CASSLGTSGRSYEQYF
J gene: TRBJ2-3; V gene: TRBV30; CDR3 protein: CALNREDGTDTQYF
J gene: TRBJ2-1; V gene: TRBV9; CDR3 protein: CASSLAGEQFF
J gene: TRBJ2-2; V gene: TRBV2; CDR3 protein: CASSFWTSGNTGELFF
J gene: TRBJ1-1; V gene: TRBV12-3/TRBV12-4; CDR3 protein: CASSSGQNTEAFF
J gene: TRBJ2-3; V gene: TRBV7-2; CDR3 protein: CASSPDRGLSDTQYF
J gene: TRBJ2-3; V gene: TRBV19; CDR3 protein: CASSIASTTDTQYF
J gene: TRBJ2-3; V gene: TRBV6-5; CDR3 protein: CASSSGRGPDTQYF
J gene: TRBJ1-4; V gene: TRBV7-9; CDR3 protein: CASSFGGADEKLFF
J gene: TRBJ1-5; V gene: TRBV28; CDR3 protein: CASNPGTGWDQPQHF
J gene: TRBJ1-6; V gene: TRBV10-3; CDR3 protein: CAARDRENSPLHF
J gene: TRBJ1-1; V gene: TRBV29-1; CDR3 protein: CSVVGGQGYTEAFF
J gene: TRBJ2-6; V gene: TRBV18; CDR3 protein: CASSPATGGASGSGANVLTF
J gene: TRBJ2-5; V gene: TRBV27; CDR3 protein: CASSFGAGETQYF
J gene: TRBJ1-2; V gene: TRBV7-8; CDR3 protein: CASSSGQDYYGYTF
J gene: TRBJ2-2; V gene: TRBV4-1; CDR3 protein: CASSQAGSDTGELFF
J gene: TRBJ2-7; V gene: TRBV7-2; CDR3 protein: CASSFRDSRSPGSYEQYF
J gene: TRBJ1-1; V gene: TRBV29-1; CDR3 protein: CSVSVEKNTEAFF
J gene: TRBJ2-7; V gene: TRBV24-1; CDR3 protein: CATSDFGTGGRYEQYF
J gene: TRBJ2-1; V gene: TRBV6-2/TRBV6-3; CDR3 protein: CASSLSSGRSGSYNEQFF
J gene: TRBJ1-1; V gene: TRBV30; CDR3 protein: CAWTGGFEAFF
J gene: TRBJ2-7; V gene: TRBV7-2; CDR3 protein: CASSLIPGTYEQYF
J gene: TRBJ1-1; V gene: TRBV28; CDR3 protein: CASSFLGTTGGLNTEAFF
J gene: TRBJ1-1; V gene: TRBV2; CDR3 protein: CASSERQANTEAFF
J gene: TRBJ2-6; V gene: TRBV18; CDR3 protein: CASSPRGQGGSGANVLTF
J gene: TRBJ1-3; V gene: TRBV15; CDR3 protein: CATSRGPGSSGNTIYF
J gene: TRBJ2-3; V gene: TRBV9; CDR3 protein: CASSVDLSPTGTDTQYF